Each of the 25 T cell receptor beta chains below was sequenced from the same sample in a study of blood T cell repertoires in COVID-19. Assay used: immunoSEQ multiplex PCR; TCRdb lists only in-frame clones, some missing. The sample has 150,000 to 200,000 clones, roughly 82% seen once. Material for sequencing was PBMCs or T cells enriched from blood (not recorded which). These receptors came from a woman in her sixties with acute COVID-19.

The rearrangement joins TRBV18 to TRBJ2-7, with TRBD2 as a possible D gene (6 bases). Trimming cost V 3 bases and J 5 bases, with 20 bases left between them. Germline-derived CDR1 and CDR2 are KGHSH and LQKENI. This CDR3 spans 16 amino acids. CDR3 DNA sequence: TGTGCCAGCTCACCCCCCGGGGGAGAAAAGAGAGACGAGCAGTACTTC. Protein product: CASSPPGGEKRDEQYF.

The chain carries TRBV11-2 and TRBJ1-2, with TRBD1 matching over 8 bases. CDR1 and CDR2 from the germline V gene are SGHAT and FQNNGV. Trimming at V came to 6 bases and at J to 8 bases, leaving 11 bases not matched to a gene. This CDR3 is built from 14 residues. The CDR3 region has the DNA TGTGCCAGCAGTGACAGACCGGGACAGGTCGGCTACACCTTC. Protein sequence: CASSDRPGQVGYTF.

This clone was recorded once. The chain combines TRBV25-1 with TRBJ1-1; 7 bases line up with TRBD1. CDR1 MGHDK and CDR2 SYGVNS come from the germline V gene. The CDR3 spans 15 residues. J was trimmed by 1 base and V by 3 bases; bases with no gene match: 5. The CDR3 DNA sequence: TGTGCCAGCAGTGACTCGAGACAGGGGAACACTGAAGCTTTCTTT. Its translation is CASSDSRQGNTEAFF.

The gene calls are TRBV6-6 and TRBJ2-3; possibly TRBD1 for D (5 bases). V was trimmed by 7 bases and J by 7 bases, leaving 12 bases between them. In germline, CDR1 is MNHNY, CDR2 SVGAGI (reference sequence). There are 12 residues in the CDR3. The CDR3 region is CASTLGAHTQYF. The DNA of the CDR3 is TGTGCCAGCACCCTAGGGGCTCATACGCAGTATTTT.

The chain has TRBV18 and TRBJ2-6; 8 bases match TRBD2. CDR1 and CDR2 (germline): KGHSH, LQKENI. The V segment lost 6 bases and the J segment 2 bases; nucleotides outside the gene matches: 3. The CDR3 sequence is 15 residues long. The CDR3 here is CASSPGGTGANVLTF. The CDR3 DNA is TGTGCCAGCTCTCCGGGGGGGACTGGGGCCAACGTCCTGACTTTC.

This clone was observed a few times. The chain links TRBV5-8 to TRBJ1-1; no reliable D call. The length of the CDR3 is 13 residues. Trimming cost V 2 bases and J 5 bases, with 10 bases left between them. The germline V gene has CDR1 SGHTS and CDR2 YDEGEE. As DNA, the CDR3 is TGTGCCAGCAGCTTCAGTTTCAGGACTGAAGCTTTCTTT. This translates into CASSFSFRTEAFF.

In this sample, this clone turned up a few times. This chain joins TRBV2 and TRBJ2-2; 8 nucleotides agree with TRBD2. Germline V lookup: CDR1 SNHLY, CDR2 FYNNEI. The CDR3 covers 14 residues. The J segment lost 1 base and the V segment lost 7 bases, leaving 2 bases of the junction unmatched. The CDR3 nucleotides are TGTGCCAGCACCGGGACTAGGAACACCGGGGAGCTGTTTTTT. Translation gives CASTGTRNTGELFF.

CDR3: CASSLNQGPGELFF. CDR3 bases: TGTGCCAGCAGCCTAAACCAGGGTCCCGGGGAGCTGTTTTTT. V is TRBV3-1 (or the pseudogene TRBV3-2) and J is TRBJ2-2; perhaps TRBD1 as D (5 bases). Trimming cost V 4 bases and J 6 bases, with 12 bases left between them. CDR3 size: 14 residues. Germline-derived CDR1 and CDR2 are LGHDT and YNNKEL (reference sequence).

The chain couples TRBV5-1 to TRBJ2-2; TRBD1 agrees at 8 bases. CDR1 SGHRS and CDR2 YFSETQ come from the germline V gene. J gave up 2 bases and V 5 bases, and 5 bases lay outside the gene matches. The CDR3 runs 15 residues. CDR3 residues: CASSYGQGNTGELFF. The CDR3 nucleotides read TGCGCCAGCAGTTATGGACAGGGCAACACCGGGGAGCTGTTTTTT.

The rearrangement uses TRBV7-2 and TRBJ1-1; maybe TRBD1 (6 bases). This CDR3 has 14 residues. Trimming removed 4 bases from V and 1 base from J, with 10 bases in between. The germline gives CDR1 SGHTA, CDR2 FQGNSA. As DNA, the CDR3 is TGTGCCAGCAGCTCCTCGGGACAGAACACTGAAGCTTTCTTT. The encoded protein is CASSSSGQNTEAFF. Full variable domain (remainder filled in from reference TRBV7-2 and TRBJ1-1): GAGVSQSPSNKVTEKGKDVELRCDPISGHTALYWYRQSLGQGLEFLIYFQGNSAPDKSGLPSDRFSAERTGGSVSTLTIQRTQQEDSAVYLCASSSSGQNTEAFFGQGTRLTVV.

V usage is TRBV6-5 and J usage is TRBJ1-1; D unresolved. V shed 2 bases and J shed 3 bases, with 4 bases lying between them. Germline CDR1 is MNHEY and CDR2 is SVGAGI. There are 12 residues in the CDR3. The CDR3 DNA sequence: TGTGCCAGCAGTTACAGCCACACTGAAGCTTTCTTT. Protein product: CASSYSHTEAFF.

The CDR3 DNA reads TGTGCCAGCAGCCAATACCTCGGAGGAGGCTCTGGAAACACCATATATTTT. It codes for CASSQYLGGGSGNTIYF. The chain uses TRBV14 and TRBJ1-3; D remains ambiguous. The CDR3 is made up of 17 amino acids. The ends were cut back, 2 bases at V and 0 bases at J, with 14 bases in the middle. Germline V CDR1 and CDR2: SGHDN, FVKESK. The full variable domain, its missing parts supplied by reference TRBV14 and TRBJ1-3, is EAGVTQFPSHSVIEKGQTVTLRCDPISGHDNLYWYRRVMGKEIKFLLHFVKESKQDESGMPNNRFLAERTGGTYSTLKVQPAELEDSGVYFCASSQYLGGGSGNTIYFGEGSWLTVV.

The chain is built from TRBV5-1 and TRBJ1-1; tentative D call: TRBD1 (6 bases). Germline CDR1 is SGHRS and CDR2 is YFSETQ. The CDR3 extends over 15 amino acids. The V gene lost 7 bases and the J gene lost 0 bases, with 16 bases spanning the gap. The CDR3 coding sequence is TGCGCCAGCCGAATGGCGGACAGTCTGAACACTGAAGCTTTCTTT. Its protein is CASRMADSLNTEAFF.

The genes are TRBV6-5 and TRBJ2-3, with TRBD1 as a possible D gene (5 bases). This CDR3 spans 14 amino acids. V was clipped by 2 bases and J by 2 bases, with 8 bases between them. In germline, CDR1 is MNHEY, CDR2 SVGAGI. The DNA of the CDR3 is TGTGCCAGCAGTTACGACAGACACACAGATACGCAGTATTTT. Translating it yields CASSYDRHTDTQYF.

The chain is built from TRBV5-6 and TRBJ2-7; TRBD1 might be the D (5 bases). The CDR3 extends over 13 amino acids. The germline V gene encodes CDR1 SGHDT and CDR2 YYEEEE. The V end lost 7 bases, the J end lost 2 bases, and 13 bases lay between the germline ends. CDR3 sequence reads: CASSWGRTYEQYV. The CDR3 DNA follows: TGTGCCAGCTCGTGGGGCAGGACCTACGAGCAGTACGTC.

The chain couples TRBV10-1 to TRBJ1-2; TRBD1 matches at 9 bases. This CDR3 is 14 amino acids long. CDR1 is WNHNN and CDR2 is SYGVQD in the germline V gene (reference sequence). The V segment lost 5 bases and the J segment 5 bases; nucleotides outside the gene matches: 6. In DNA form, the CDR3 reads TGCGCCAGCAGTCCCGGGACAGGGCCATATGGCTACACCTTC. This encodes CASSPGTGPYGYTF.

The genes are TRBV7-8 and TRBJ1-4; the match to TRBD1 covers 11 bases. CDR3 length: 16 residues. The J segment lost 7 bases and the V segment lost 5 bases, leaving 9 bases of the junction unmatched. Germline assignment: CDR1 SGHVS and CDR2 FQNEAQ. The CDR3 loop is CASSPGQGARSEKLFF. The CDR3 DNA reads TGTGCCAGCAGCCCCGGACAGGGGGCTAGAAGTGAAAAACTGTTTTTT.

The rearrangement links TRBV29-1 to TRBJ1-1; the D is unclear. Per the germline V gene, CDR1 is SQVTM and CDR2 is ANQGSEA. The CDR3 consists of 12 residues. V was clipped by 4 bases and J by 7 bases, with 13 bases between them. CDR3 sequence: CSVVRGFSEAFF. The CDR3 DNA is TGCAGCGTTGTTCGGGGATTTAGTGAAGCTTTCTTT. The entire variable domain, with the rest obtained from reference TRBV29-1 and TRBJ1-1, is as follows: SAVISQKPSRDICQRGTSLTIQCQVDSQVTMMFWYRQQPGQSLTLIATANQGSEATYESGFVIDKFPISRPNLTFSTLTVSNMSPEDSSIYLCSVVRGFSEAFFGQGTRLTVV.

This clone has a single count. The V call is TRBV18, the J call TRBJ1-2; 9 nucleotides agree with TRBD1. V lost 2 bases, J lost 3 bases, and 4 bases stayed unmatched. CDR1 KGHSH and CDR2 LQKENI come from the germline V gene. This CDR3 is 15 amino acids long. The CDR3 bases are TGTGCCAGCTCACCAGGGACAGGGAAAGACTATGGCTACACCTTC. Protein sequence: CASSPGTGKDYGYTF.

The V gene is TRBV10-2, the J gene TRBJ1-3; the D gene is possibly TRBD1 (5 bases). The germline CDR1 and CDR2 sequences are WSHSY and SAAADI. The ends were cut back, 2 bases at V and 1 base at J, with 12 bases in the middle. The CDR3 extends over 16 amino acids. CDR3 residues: CASSERRGGSGNTIYF. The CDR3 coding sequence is TGCGCCAGCAGTGAGAGGAGGGGAGGTTCTGGAAACACCATATATTTT.

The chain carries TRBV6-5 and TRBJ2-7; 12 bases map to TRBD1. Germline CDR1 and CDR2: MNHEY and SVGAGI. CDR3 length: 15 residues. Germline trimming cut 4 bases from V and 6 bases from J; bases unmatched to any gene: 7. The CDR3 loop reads CASSLPGQGAFEQYV. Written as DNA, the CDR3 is TGTGCCAGCAGTTTACCGGGACAGGGGGCCTTCGAGCAGTACGTC.

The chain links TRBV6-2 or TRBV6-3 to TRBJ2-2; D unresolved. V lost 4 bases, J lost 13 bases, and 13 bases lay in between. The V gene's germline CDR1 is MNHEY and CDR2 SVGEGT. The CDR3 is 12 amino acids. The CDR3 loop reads CASSLPITRLFF. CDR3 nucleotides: TGTGCCAGCAGTTTACCCATTACCAGGCTGTTTTTT.

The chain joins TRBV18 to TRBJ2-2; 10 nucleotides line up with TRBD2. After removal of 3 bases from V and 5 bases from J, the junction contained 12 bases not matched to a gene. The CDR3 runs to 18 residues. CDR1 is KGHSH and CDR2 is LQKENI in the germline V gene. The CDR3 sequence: CASSPRASLAGVTGELFF. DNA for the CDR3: TGTGCCAGCTCACCTAGGGCTAGCCTAGCGGGAGTGACCGGGGAGCTGTTTTTT.

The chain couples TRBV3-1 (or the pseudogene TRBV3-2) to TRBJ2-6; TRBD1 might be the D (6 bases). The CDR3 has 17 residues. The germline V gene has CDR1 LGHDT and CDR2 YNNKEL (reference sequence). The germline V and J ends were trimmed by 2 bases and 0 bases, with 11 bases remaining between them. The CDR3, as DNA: TGTGCCAGCAGCCAACAAAGGGGGATCTCTGGGGCCAACGTCCTGACTTTC. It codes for CASSQQRGISGANVLTF.

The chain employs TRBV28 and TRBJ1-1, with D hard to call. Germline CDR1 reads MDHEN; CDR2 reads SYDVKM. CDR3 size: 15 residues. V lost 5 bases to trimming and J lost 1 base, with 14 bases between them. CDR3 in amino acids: CASSALPEGNTEAFF. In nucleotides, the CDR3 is TGTGCCAGCAGTGCCCTCCCAGAGGGGAACACTGAAGCTTTCTTT.